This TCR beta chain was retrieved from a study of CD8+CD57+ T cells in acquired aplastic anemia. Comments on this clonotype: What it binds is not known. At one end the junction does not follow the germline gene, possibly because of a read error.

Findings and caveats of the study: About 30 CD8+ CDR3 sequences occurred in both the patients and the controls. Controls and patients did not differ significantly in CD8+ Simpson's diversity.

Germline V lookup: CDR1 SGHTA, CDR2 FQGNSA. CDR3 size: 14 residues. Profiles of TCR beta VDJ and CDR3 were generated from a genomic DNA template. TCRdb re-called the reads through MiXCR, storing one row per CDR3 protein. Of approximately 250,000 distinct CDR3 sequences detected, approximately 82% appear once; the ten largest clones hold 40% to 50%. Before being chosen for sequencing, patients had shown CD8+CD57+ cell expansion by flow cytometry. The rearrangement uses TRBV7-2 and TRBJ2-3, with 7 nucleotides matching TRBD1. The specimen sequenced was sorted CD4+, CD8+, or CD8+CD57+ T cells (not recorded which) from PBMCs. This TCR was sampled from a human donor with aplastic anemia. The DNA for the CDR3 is TGCGCCAGTAGGCAGGGGGTTTCGACAGATACGCAGTATTTT. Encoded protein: CASRQGVSTDTQYF.